This TCR beta chain was found in a study of cytomegalovirus exposure and HLA in healthy donors. Study information: Within an early data release were about 80 million unique TCRs drawn from HLA-typed donors. Study outcomes and limitations: Generally TCR sequences proved uncommon, though certain public TCRs appeared in numerous donors.

As regards this clone: The antigen remains undetermined.

Germline V gene sequence: CDR1 SGHRS, CDR2 YFSETQ. V was shortened by 7 bases and J by 2 bases, with 19 bases between the two germline ends. The CDR3 covers 15 residues. A multiplex PCR was run with 60 Vbeta primers and 13 Jbeta primers. TCRdb's table, derived via immunoSEQ multiplex PCR, lists solely in-frame clones and lacks some. The data contain 150,000 or so clones, about 84% of them seen just once; the ten biggest clones take up roughly 5.9%. The source is a woman aged 40-49 years in good health and CMV-seropositive. This chain connects TRBV5-1 to TRBJ2-7; TRBD2 might be the D (5 bases). The sequencing input was PBMCs. Here the CDR3 DNA reads TGCGCCAGCTACCTAGGTGGGAGCGGTCCCTACGAGCAGTACTTC. It specifies CASYLGGSGPYEQYF. Variable domain in full (rest from reference TRBV5-1 and TRBJ2-7): KAGVTQTPRYLIKTRGQQVTLSCSPISGHRSVSWYQQTPGQGLQFLFEYFSETQRNKGNFPGRFSGRQFSNSRSEMNVSTLELGDSALYLCASYLGGSGPYEQYFGPGTRLTVT.